Listed below are T cell receptor beta chains from one sample, sequenced in a study of OX40 agonist ivuxolimab in advanced cancers. Only in-frame clones appear in the TCRdb table, and some are missing; sequencing was by immunoSEQ multiplex PCR. The sample lists 100,000 to 150,000 clones, approximately 90% occurring once. The specimen comprised CD4+ or CD8+ T cells sorted from blood, sampled in a trial of the OX40 agonist ivuxolimab. The source is an adult with an advanced solid tumor such as melanoma, head and neck, liver or kidney cancer. Each CDR3 is given with its conserved first and last residue. The D gene is left open where the match is weak. Rows may omit the clone size; those that give it use once, few, many or a size class.

j_call clone_size v_call d_call cdr3_aa cdr3_nt
TRBJ2-7 NA TRBV6-1 TRBD1 CASSENAGGYEQYF TGTGCCAGCAGTGAGAACGCAGGGGGCTACGAGCAGTACTTC
TRBJ1-2 NA TRBV28 TRBD1 CASSTRTGSYGYTF TGTGCCAGCAGTACCCGGACAGGGTCCTATGGCTACACCTTC
TRBJ1-5 few TRBV11-2 NA CASSQIGDQPQHF TGTGCCAGCAGCCAAATAGGGGATCAGCCCCAGCATTTT
TRBJ1-5 NA TRBV6-6 NA CASNRANQPQHF TGTGCCAGCAACAGGGCCAATCAGCCCCAGCATTTT
TRBJ2-7 NA TRBV2 TRBD2 CASALLASGIYEQYF TGTGCCAGCGCCCTTTTAGCCAGCGGGATCTACGAGCAGTACTTC
TRBJ2-1 NA TRBV7-9 NA CASSFFGRVSNEQFF TGTGCCAGCAGCTTCTTCGGCAGGGTAAGCAATGAGCAGTTCTTC
TRBJ1-5 NA TRBV7-9 NA CASSLGQVDNQPQHF TGTGCCAGCAGCTTAGGACAGGTCGACAATCAGCCCCAGCATTTT
TRBJ2-7 NA TRBV27 NA CASSLGPLSGEQYF TGTGCCAGCAGTTTAGGTCCCTTGAGCGGCGAGCAGTACTTC
TRBJ2-5 NA TRBV6-5 NA CASSFRDGQETQYF TGTGCCAGCAGTTTCCGGGACGGCCAAGAGACCCAGTACTTC
TRBJ2-7 NA TRBV18 TRBD2 CASTSGGTSGAYEQYF TGTGCCAGCACCTCCGGGGGGACTAGCGGGGCCTACGAGCAGTACTTC
TRBJ2-1 NA TRBV10-3 TRBD2 CAISREGTDNEQFF TGTGCCATCAGTCGGGAGGGGACCGACAATGAGCAGTTCTTC